The T cell receptor (beta chain) described here comes from a study of post-analysis software for immune sequencing data. Findings and caveats of the study: Co-batched samples clustered tightly together by F measure. There were about five TRBV segments more frequent in patients than controls, and TRBV5-6, TRBV5-1 and TRBV20-1 were among them.

Germline loops: CDR1 MNHEY, CDR2 SMNVEV (reference sequence). The CDR3 spans 13 residues. The V segment lost 7 bases and the J segment 11 bases; nucleotides outside the gene matches: 10. A remark on this clonotype: Its matching antigen is unknown.

cDNA libraries of TCR beta carried unique molecular identifiers. When about 1 to 11 million T cells were used, they gave some 520,000 cDNA molecules. TCRdb analysed the PCR reads with MiXCR anew, one entry per CDR3 protein. In the table there are roughly 730,000 distinct CDR3 sequences, 25% to 30% of which are singletons. The clonotype comes from a girl under 18 with multiple sclerosis. Material: blood. This chain uses TRBV27 with TRBJ2-5, with 10 bases matching TRBD1. CDR3 DNA: TGTGCCAGCAATTGGACAGGGGGACGGGAGCAGTACTTC. Its translation is CASNWTGGREQYF.